This is a list of T cell receptor beta chains from one sample in a study of identical twins. Each CDR3 protein gets one entry after TCRdb re-called the 5' RACE reads with MiXCR. The table records a few hundred thousand distinct CDR3 sequences, around 9.7% of them present only once. Another study also made use of these data, one on yellow fever vaccine responses in identical twins.

The specimen was CD8+ T cells sorted from blood. All receptors derive from a woman aged 18-29 years in good health. Both conserved end residues are part of each CDR3. The D gene is left open where the match is weak. A clone size is listed for some rows: how often the clone was seen (once, few, many), or a class if it is expanded.

CDR3: CATSQTPPGARDNEQFF
size: -
V: TRBV3-1
D: -
length: 17

CDR3: CSVVFAGTPEQYF
size: -
V: TRBV29-1
D: -
length: 13

CDR3: CASSPAGVTYEQYF
size: -
V: TRBV18
D: TRBD2
length: 14

CDR3: CASSNTGLGQPQHF
size: many
V: TRBV28
D: -
length: 14

CDR3: CASSDDPSGSLTDTQYF
size: -
V: TRBV6-4
D: TRBD2
length: 17

CDR3: CASKGPTDSYEQYF
size: -
V: TRBV19
D: -
length: 14

CDR3: CASSLVLARNTGELFF
size: few
V: TRBV27
D: -
length: 16

CDR3: CSVLGGGAVDEQFF
size: many
V: TRBV29-1
D: TRBD2
length: 14

CDR3: CASSEFEGNYGYTF
size: -
V: TRBV6-1
D: -
length: 14

CDR3: CSVPGQDFNYGYTF
size: many
V: TRBV29-1
D: TRBD1
length: 14

CDR3: CAWSPPDYSSYNEQFF
size: few
V: TRBV30
D: -
length: 16

CDR3: CASSPPSRVGAETQYF
size: -
V: TRBV13
D: -
length: 16

CDR3: CASSLDQETQYF
size: many
V: TRBV28
D: -
length: 12

CDR3: CASRWTDIANEQFF
size: -
V: TRBV6-2/TRBV6-3
D: -
length: 14

CDR3: CSVEPVDVPSGYTF
size: many
V: TRBV29-1
D: -
length: 14

CDR3: CAISESGGRVQETQYF
size: few
V: TRBV10-3
D: -
length: 16

CDR3: CASSQQRGTYEQYF
size: many
V: TRBV4-2
D: -
length: 14

CDR3: CASSQAGQGGTNYGYTF
size: -
V: TRBV3-1
D: TRBD1
length: 17

CDR3: CASSFGPEAFF
size: many
V: TRBV7-9
D: -
length: 11

CDR3: CASSQEGTEAFF
size: many
V: TRBV5-1
D: -
length: 12

CDR3: CSVEVANNEQFF
size: few
V: TRBV29-1
D: -
length: 12

CDR3: CASSFMRPGETQYF
size: many
V: TRBV12-3/TRBV12-4
D: -
length: 14

CDR3: CASSLSGGGRFTGELFF
size: few
V: TRBV27
D: TRBD2
length: 17

CDR3: CASSRPDRGERPHEQYF
size: few
V: TRBV7-9
D: TRBD1
length: 17

CDR3: CSVGDRVNTEAFF
size: many
V: TRBV29-1
D: TRBD1
length: 13

CDR3: CASSLRERLAGLNNEQFF
size: -
V: TRBV7-8
D: TRBD2
length: 18

CDR3: CASSFGDRGIETQYF
size: many
V: TRBV5-1
D: TRBD1
length: 15

CDR3: CASSTPHGQSEQFF
size: -
V: TRBV19
D: -
length: 14

CDR3: CASSQEGTSEQYF
size: many
V: TRBV4-3
D: -
length: 13

CDR3: CASSYRVASNEKLFF
size: few
V: TRBV6-5
D: -
length: 15

CDR3: CASGSWDRGRVAGNTIYF
size: -
V: TRBV12-5
D: TRBD1
length: 18

CDR3: CEGGNIQYF
size: -
V: TRBV25-1
D: -
length: 9

CDR3: CASRSSNEQFF
size: few
V: TRBV28
D: -
length: 11

CDR3: CSARDSAGTRYEQYF
size: many
V: TRBV20-1
D: TRBD2
length: 15

CDR3: CASSYETGLGDEQFF
size: few
V: TRBV6-2/TRBV6-3
D: -
length: 15

CDR3: CASSPGESPYEQYF
size: -
V: TRBV7-9
D: -
length: 14

CDR3: CASSEQGGDEQFF
size: many
V: TRBV3-1
D: TRBD1
length: 13

CDR3: CASSGRQTNTGELFF
size: few
V: TRBV19
D: -
length: 15

CDR3: CSARGTSGRAISYEQYF
size: -
V: TRBV20-1
D: TRBD2
length: 17

CDR3: CATSRDNTHTGELFF
size: few
V: TRBV15
D: -
length: 15

CDR3: CASSSFSGGGPDTQYF
size: few
V: TRBV7-2
D: -
length: 16

CDR3: CASSPRSGESPGELFF
size: -
V: TRBV7-3
D: -
length: 16

CDR3: CASSLSSGGGEQFF
size: many
V: TRBV5-1
D: TRBD2
length: 14

CDR3: CASRDLRGASYGYTF
size: -
V: TRBV6-1
D: -
length: 15

CDR3: CSVASGQGSQPQHF
size: many
V: TRBV29-1
D: TRBD1
length: 14

CDR3: CAISESTSGGGETQYF
size: few
V: TRBV10-3
D: TRBD2
length: 16

CDR3: CSAFETSGSGDTQYF
size: few
V: TRBV20-1
D: TRBD2
length: 15

CDR3: CTLQGENTGELFF
size: -
V: TRBV20-1
D: TRBD1
length: 13

CDR3: CSATDGSYEQYF
size: many
V: TRBV20-1
D: -
length: 12

CDR3: CASSRPFSTEAFF
size: many
V: TRBV3-1
D: -
length: 13

CDR3: CSVAGASSEQYF
size: many
V: TRBV29-1
D: -
length: 12

CDR3: CASSLIYRQGPTEAFF
size: few
V: TRBV28
D: TRBD1
length: 16

CDR3: CASSAQGGQPQHF
size: many
V: TRBV6-1
D: TRBD1
length: 13

CDR3: CASSLGTSEGLYLTYEQYF
size: -
V: TRBV7-6
D: -
length: 19

CDR3: CASSLLGLNTEAFF
size: many
V: TRBV12-3/TRBV12-4
D: -
length: 14